Below are 24 T cell receptor beta chains sequenced from a single sample in a study of blood T cell repertoires in COVID-19. The repertoire was sequenced with immunoSEQ multiplex PCR; TCRdb's copy has only in-frame clones and lacks some. Among around 250,000 clones listed, 65% to 85% were seen once. Sequences were obtained from peripheral blood. These receptors all stem from a man older than 75 with acute or convalescent COVID-19.

V is TRBV7-3 and J is TRBJ2-1; 9 bases match TRBD2. V was pared by 2 bases and J by 0 bases, with 11 bases of the junction left unmatched. Per germline, CDR1 SGHTA and CDR2 FQGTGA. The CDR3 has 19 amino acids. CDR3 nucleotide sequence: TGTGCCAGCAGCTTACAGACTAGCGGAACCCGAAGCTCCTACAATGAGCAGTTCTTC. Its protein product is CASSLQTSGTRSSYNEQFF.

The chain carries TRBV18 and TRBJ2-1, with D maybe TRBD2 (6 bases). This CDR3 is 16 amino acids long. Germline V gene sequence: CDR1 KGHSH, CDR2 LQKENI. Trimming stripped 2 bases from V and 3 bases from J, with 14 bases between. The CDR3 sequence: CASSPLGGSGYNEQFF. In DNA form, the CDR3 reads TGTGCCAGCTCACCATTGGGTGGTAGCGGCTACAATGAGCAGTTCTTC. Variable domain in full (rest from reference TRBV18 and TRBJ2-1): NAGVMQNPRHLVRRRGQEARLRCSPMKGHSHVYWYRQLPEEGLKFMVYLQKENIIDESGMPKERFSAEFPKEGPSILRIQQVVRGDSAAYFCASSPLGGSGYNEQFFGPGTRLTVL.

The chain combines TRBV2 with TRBJ2-7, with D possibly being TRBD1 (6 bases). Germline assignment: CDR1 SNHLY and CDR2 FYNNEI. Trimming removed 6 bases at V and 2 bases at J, with 17 bases between. The CDR3 is 15 amino acids. The CDR3 DNA reads TGTGCCAGCAGAGTCCATCAGGGGCGCACCTACGAGCAGTACTTC. Protein: CASRVHQGRTYEQYF.

The V and J genes are TRBV19 and TRBJ2-1; the match to TRBD1 covers 7 bases. The CDR3 loop spans 15 amino acids. V dropped 4 bases and J dropped 0; count of bases not matched to a gene: 3. Germline assignment: CDR1 LNHDA and CDR2 SQIVND (reference sequence). CDR3 in DNA: TGTGCCAGTAGTAGACAGGGAAGCTCCTACAATGAGCAGTTCTTC. This gives the protein CASSRQGSSYNEQFF.

The V gene is TRBV7-9, the J gene TRBJ2-2; 9 nucleotides agree with TRBD1. The ends lost 5 bases at V and 3 bases at J; junction bases unmatched: 10. The CDR3 spans 17 residues. Germline assignment: CDR1 SEHNR and CDR2 FQNEAQ (reference sequence). As DNA, the CDR3 is TGTGCCAGCAGCCCTCACGGACAGGGGAAGTACACCGGGGAGCTGTTTTTT. Translating it yields CASSPHGQGKYTGELFF.

The rearrangement uses TRBV28 and TRBJ1-6; 8 nucleotides line up with TRBD1. The J segment lost 7 bases and the V segment lost 6 bases, leaving 8 bases of the junction unmatched. CDR1 MDHEN and CDR2 SYDVKM come from the germline V gene. The CDR3 length is 15 residues. This chain's CDR3 is CASSSGQGSNSPLHF. CDR3 bases: TGTGCCAGCAGCTCCGGACAGGGCTCAAATTCACCCCTCCACTTT.

This clone has only one observation. V usage is TRBV18 and J usage is TRBJ1-1; D is perhaps TRBD1 (5 bases). The length of the CDR3 is 14 residues. From germline, CDR1 is KGHSH and CDR2 LQKENI. The germline V and J ends were trimmed by 3 bases and 8 bases, with 16 bases remaining between them. Written as DNA, the CDR3 is TGTGCCAGCTCACCTTCCCGGGACTACCAAGAAGCTTTCTTT. Translated: CASSPSRDYQEAFF.

The chain is built from TRBV5-1 and TRBJ1-4, with a possible D match to TRBD1 (5 bases). V gave up 4 bases and J gave up 2 bases, with 12 bases separating them. There are 15 residues in the CDR3. The germline V gene encodes CDR1 SGHRS and CDR2 YFSETQ. The CDR3: CASSRGAPTNEKLFF. Written as DNA, the CDR3 is TGCGCCAGCAGCCGCGGGGCTCCCACTAATGAAAAACTGTTTTTT.

The chain combines TRBV11-2 with TRBJ2-2; weak D call: TRBD1 (5 bases). CDR1 is SGHAT, CDR2 FQNNGV, per germline. The CDR3 covers 17 residues. V shed 2 bases and J shed 4 bases, with 17 bases lying between them. In DNA form, the CDR3 reads TGTGCCAGCAGCTTATCCCCTCTAAGGGGCGGCACCGGGGAGCTGTTTTTT. Translation: CASSLSPLRGGTGELFF.

The J gene is TRBJ1-2, the V gene TRBV24-1, with 8 bases aligning to TRBD1. The CDR3 loop spans 13 amino acids. Germline CDR1 reads KGHDR; CDR2 reads SFDVKD. V shed 7 bases and J 3 bases; nucleotides not matched to a gene: 3. This chain's CDR3 is CATRETGDYGYTF. The CDR3 nucleotides are TGTGCCACCAGAGAGACAGGGGACTATGGCTACACCTTC.

The count of this clone is one. V is TRBV7-2 and J is TRBJ1-2; 7 positions agree with TRBD1. Germline V lookup: CDR1 SGHTA, CDR2 FQGNSA. CDR3 length equals 12 residues. The junction had 6 bases not matched to a gene; V was cut back by 8 bases and J by 6 bases. CDR3 coding DNA: TGTGCCAGCTGGGGCCAGGGGGATGGCTACACCTTC. Its protein product is CASWGQGDGYTF.

The rearrangement links TRBV6-1 to TRBJ2-1; 10 bases fit TRBD1. The CDR3 is 16 amino acids. CDR1 and CDR2 (germline): MNHNS, SASEGT. J lost 7 bases, V lost 0 bases, and 6 bases had no gene match. CDR3 in DNA: TGTGCCAGCAGTGAAGCTCAGGGACAGGGGTCTAATGAGCAGTTCTTC. It translates to CASSEAQGQGSNEQFF.

As for this clone: This may arise from a read error, as a much more abundant clone is one base away. The rearrangement joins TRBV5-1 to TRBJ2-1; TRBD2 aligns across 12 bases. The CDR3 loop spans 16 amino acids. V lost 0 bases, J lost 5 bases, and 3 bases stayed unmatched. Germline values: CDR1 SGHRS, CDR2 YFSETQ. This CDR3 is CASSLGGTSGHNEQFF. The DNA of the CDR3 is TGCGCCAGCAGCTTGGGGGGGACTAGCGGGCACAATGAGCAGTTCTTC.

The chain carries TRBV7-2 and TRBJ2-6; 7 positions match TRBD1. The length of the CDR3 is 18 residues. V lost 5 bases to trimming and J lost 3 bases; unmatched junction nucleotides: 13. In germline, CDR1 is SGHTA, CDR2 FQGNSA. CDR3 amino acids: CASSPTGVPRRGANVLTF. The CDR3 nucleotides are TGTGCCAGCAGCCCAACAGGGGTCCCGCGACGTGGGGCCAACGTCCTGACTTTC.

This rearrangement joins TRBV7-2 to TRBJ2-3; 11 bases are a match to TRBD2. V trimming: 0 bases; J trimming: 2 bases; junction bases outside the gene matches: 7. The CDR3 has 18 amino acids. Germline values: CDR1 SGHTA, CDR2 FQGNSA. The CDR3 bases are TGTGCCAGCAGCTTAGCCCTCCCTAGCGGGGGGACCACAGATACGCAGTATTTT. It encodes CASSLALPSGGTTDTQYF.

The J gene is TRBJ2-5, the V gene TRBV6-1; unclear D gene. Germline-derived CDR1 and CDR2 are MNHNS and SASEGT. The CDR3 sequence is 13 residues long. The ends were cut back, 3 bases at V and 6 bases at J, with 11 bases in the middle. CDR3 nucleotide sequence: TGTGCCAGCAGTGATAATCAGCGAAAGACCCAGTACTTC. Translated, it gives CASSDNQRKTQYF.

J is TRBJ2-5 and V is TRBV5-1; TRBD2 agrees at 8 bases. The germline CDR1 and CDR2 sequences are SGHRS and YFSETQ. With V trimmed by 1 base and J by 5 bases, 1 base remained unmatched. The CDR3 runs to 13 residues. As DNA, the CDR3 is TGCGCCAGCAGCTTGACGGGAGGGGAGACCCAGTACTTC. Translating it yields CASSLTGGETQYF.

The chain is built from TRBV6-6 and TRBJ1-4, with 9 nucleotides matching TRBD1. V trimming: 6 bases; J trimming: 6 bases; junction bases outside the gene matches: 8. Looked up from germline, CDR1 is MNHNY and CDR2 is SVGAGI (reference sequence). The CDR3 loop spans 15 amino acids. The CDR3 region is CASRRRDREDEKLFF. The CDR3 DNA is TGTGCCAGCAGGCGAAGGGACAGGGAAGATGAAAAACTGTTTTTT.

The rearrangement uses TRBV4-2 and TRBJ2-5; D unclear. With 1 base removed from V and 1 base from J, the gap between germline ends came to 7 bases. The CDR3 sequence is 14 residues long. Germline V CDR1 and CDR2: LGHNA, YNFKEQ. The CDR3 coding sequence is TGTGCCAGCAGCCAAGGAGGCAGCCAAGAGACCCAGTACTTC. This encodes CASSQGGSQETQYF.

V usage is TRBV24-1 and J usage is TRBJ2-7; 7 bases are shared with TRBD1. Germline CDR1 KGHDR, CDR2 SFDVKD. Trimming removed 4 bases from V and 3 bases from J; junction bases left unmatched: 8. This CDR3 is built from 15 residues. For the CDR3, the DNA is TGTGCCACCAGTGACCCCCGGACAGGCTTCTACGAGCAGTACTTC. It yields the protein CATSDPRTGFYEQYF.

V and J are TRBV29-1 and TRBJ2-1; 10 positions agree with TRBD2. V trimming: 5 bases; J trimming: 5 bases; junction bases outside the gene matches: 12. The length of the CDR3 is 16 residues. The V gene's germline CDR1 is SQVTM and CDR2 ANQGSEA. This chain's CDR3 is CSVIVPGLAFHNEQFF. CDR3 nucleotides: TGCAGCGTTATTGTCCCGGGACTAGCGTTCCACAATGAGCAGTTCTTC.

V gene TRBV29-1 combines with J gene TRBJ1-2; D is uncertain. CDR1 is SQVTM, CDR2 ANQGSEA, per germline. V dropped 4 bases and J dropped 2 bases, with 11 bases sitting between them. This CDR3 is 13 amino acids long. This CDR3 reads CSVASGSNYGYTF. CDR3 in DNA: TGCAGCGTTGCTTCCGGGTCGAACTATGGCTACACCTTC.

The chain joins TRBV28 to TRBJ1-2, with D maybe TRBD1 (6 bases). There are 14 residues in the CDR3. Trimming cost V 6 bases and J 4 bases, with 15 bases left between them. The germline CDR1 and CDR2 sequences are MDHEN and SYDVKM. CDR3 amino acids: CASRFQGFAYGYTF. CDR3 nucleotide sequence: TGTGCCAGCAGGTTCCAGGGGTTTGCCTATGGCTACACCTTC.

This chain uses TRBV19 with TRBJ2-3; D may be TRBD2 (5 bases). The CDR3 contains 16 residues. V was trimmed by 4 bases and J by 2 bases, leaving 16 bases between them. Germline V gene sequence: CDR1 LNHDA, CDR2 SQIVND (reference sequence). The CDR3 sequence: CASSNEGILFTDTQYF. CDR3 DNA sequence: TGTGCCAGTAGTAACGAGGGAATTCTCTTCACAGATACGCAGTATTTT.